The present entry profiles one TCR beta chain with its context. Its antigen is as yet unknown. The data were produced by immunoSEQ multiplex PCR, yet TCRdb's version contains in-frame clones alone and is incomplete. The sample contains 950,000 to 1,200,000 clones, 60% to 85% of which appear only once. This sample is drawn from a study of shared clonotypes between healthy human individuals. Findings of the study overall: At large depth, rarefaction still showed sorted-subset sequencing to be incomplete. Naive subsets, compared against memory subsets, generally had larger estimated richness values.

Germline values: CDR1 SGHTS, CDR2 YDEGEE. Trimming at V came to 0 bases and at J to 6 bases, leaving 10 bases not matched to a gene. This CDR3 spans 16 amino acids. Sequenced: memory CD4+ T cells from PBMCs. Subset reported: CD45RA-negative fraction. This chain uses TRBV5-8 with TRBJ2-3, with TRBD1 identical over 7 bases. This receptor was obtained from a man between 18 and 29 years old in good health. Some clones in this sample may be carry-over from other donors' samples. The CDR3 sequence: CASSLGQGRPGDTQYF. The CDR3 DNA reads TGTGCCAGCAGCTTGGGACAGGGACGCCCGGGGGATACGCAGTATTTT.